What follows are 7 T cell receptor beta chains derived from one specimen sequenced in a study of tumor-infiltrating lymphocytes in localized non-small cell lung cancer. Generated by immunoSEQ multiplex PCR, the TCRdb table keeps only in-frame clones and is missing some. The table records under 4,000 clones, 65% to 75% of them present only once. The material sequenced was uninvolved lung tissue not adjacent to the tumor. Receptor source: a human donor with non-small cell lung cancer.

The chain employs TRBV7-2 and TRBJ1-6; D perhaps matches TRBD1 (6 bases). The CDR3 covers 18 residues. CDR1 is SGHTA and CDR2 is FQGNSA in the germline V gene. V lost 3 bases to trimming and J lost 7 bases, with 22 bases between them. The CDR3 loop reads CASSFGRLTGIENSPLHF. CDR3 sequence (DNA): TGTGCCAGCAGCTTCGGCCGACTTACAGGGATCGAAAATTCACCCCTCCACTTT.

This clone is labeled medium-sized. V is TRBV5-4 and J is TRBJ1-1, with 8 bases lining up with TRBD1. Germline CDR1 reads SGHNT; CDR2 reads YYREEE (reference sequence). The J segment lost 0 bases and the V segment lost 0 bases, leaving 7 bases of the junction unmatched. This CDR3 contains 17 residues. CDR3 residues: CASSLGQGAGMNTEAFF. The CDR3 region has the DNA TGTGCCAGCAGCTTGGGTCAGGGGGCGGGCATGAACACTGAAGCTTTCTTT.

This clone was seen a handful of times. This sequence joins TRBV11-2 and TRBJ2-5; D call uncertain. Looked up from germline, CDR1 is SGHAT and CDR2 is FQNNGV. The CDR3 loop spans 12 amino acids. V shed 5 bases and J shed 1 base, with 5 bases lying between them. CDR3 DNA: TGTGCCAGCAGCCGTATCCAAGAGACCCAGTACTTC. Protein sequence: CASSRIQETQYF.

The rearrangement uses TRBV11-1 and TRBJ1-6; unclear D gene. CDR3 length: 15 amino acids. V shed 1 base and J shed 7 bases, with 11 bases lying between them. From germline, CDR1 is SGHAT and CDR2 FQDESV (reference sequence). This CDR3 reads CASSLGQAKNSPLHF. In nucleotides, the CDR3 is TGTGCCAGCAGCTTAGGCCAGGCAAAGAATTCACCCCTCCACTTT.

The V gene is TRBV6-5, the J gene TRBJ2-7; D is uncertain. CDR3 length: 15 residues. Germline assignment: CDR1 MNHEY and CDR2 SVGAGI. V lost 0 bases, J lost 3 bases, and 12 bases lay in between. The CDR3 sequence is CASSYSGVLNYEQYF. Written as DNA, the CDR3 is TGTGCCAGCAGTTACTCCGGCGTGCTCAACTACGAGCAGTACTTC.

V and J are TRBV19 and TRBJ1-5, with a possible D match to TRBD1 (5 bases). The V end was cut by 0 bases, the J end by 7 bases, with 10 bases between. Germline V gene lookup returns CDR1 LNHDA and CDR2 SQIVND (reference sequence). The CDR3 totals 14 residues. The CDR3 sequence: CASSIDWGYQPQHF. The CDR3 coding sequence is TGTGCCAGTAGTATAGATTGGGGGTACCAGCCCCAGCATTTT.

The V call is TRBV27, the J call TRBJ2-7, with D possibly TRBD1 on 6 matching bases. The CDR3 contains 13 residues. The V gene's germline CDR1 is MNHEY and CDR2 SMNVEV (reference sequence). V shed 4 bases and J shed 5 bases, with 12 bases lying between them. The CDR3 DNA follows: TGTGCCAGCAGTTGGCAGGGGCCCAACGAGCAGTACTTC. As protein: CASSWQGPNEQYF.